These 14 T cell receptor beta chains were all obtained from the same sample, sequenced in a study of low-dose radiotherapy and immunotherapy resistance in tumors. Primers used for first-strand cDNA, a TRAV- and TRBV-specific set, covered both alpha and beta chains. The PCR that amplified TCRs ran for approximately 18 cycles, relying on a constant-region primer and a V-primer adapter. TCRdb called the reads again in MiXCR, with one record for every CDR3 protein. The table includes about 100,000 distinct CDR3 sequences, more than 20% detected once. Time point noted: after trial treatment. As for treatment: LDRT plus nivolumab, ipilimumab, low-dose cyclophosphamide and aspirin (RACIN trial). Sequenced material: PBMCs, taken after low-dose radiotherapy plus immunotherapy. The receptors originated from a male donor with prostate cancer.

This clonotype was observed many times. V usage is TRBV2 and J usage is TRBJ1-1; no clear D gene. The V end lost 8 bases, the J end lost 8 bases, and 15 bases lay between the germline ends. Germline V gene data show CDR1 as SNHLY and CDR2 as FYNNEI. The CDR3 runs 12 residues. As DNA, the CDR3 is TGTGCCAGCCGCCTACCGGGAAGAGAAGCTTTCTTT. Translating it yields CASRLPGREAFF.

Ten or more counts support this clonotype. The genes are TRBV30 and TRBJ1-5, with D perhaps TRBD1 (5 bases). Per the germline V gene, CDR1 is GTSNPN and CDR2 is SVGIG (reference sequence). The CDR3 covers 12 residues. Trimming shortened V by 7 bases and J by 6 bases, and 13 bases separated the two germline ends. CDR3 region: CAYAAGPQPQHF. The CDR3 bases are TGTGCCTACGCGGCGGGACCTCAGCCCCAGCATTTT.

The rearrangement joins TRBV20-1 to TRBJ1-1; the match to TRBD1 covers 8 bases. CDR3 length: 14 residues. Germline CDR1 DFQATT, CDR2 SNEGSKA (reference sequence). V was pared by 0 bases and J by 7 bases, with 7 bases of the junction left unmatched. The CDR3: CSARDLEQGGEAFF. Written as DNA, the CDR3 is TGCAGTGCTAGAGATCTAGAACAGGGGGGTGAAGCTTTCTTT.

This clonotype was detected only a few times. CDR3 protein: CASSLFRDRETQYF. The DNA of the CDR3 is TGCGCCAGCAGCTTATTCAGGGACCGAGAGACCCAGTACTTC. The chain combines TRBV5-1 with TRBJ2-5; D tentatively reads TRBD1 or TRBD2 (5 bases each). There are 14 residues in the CDR3. V was shortened by 2 bases and J by 4 bases, with 12 bases between the two germline ends. The V gene's germline CDR1 is SGHRS and CDR2 YFSETQ.

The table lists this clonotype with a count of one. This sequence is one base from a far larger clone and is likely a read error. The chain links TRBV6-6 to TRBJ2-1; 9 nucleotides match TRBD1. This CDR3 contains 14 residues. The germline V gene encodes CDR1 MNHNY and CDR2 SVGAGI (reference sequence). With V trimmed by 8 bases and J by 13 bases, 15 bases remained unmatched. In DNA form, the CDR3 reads TGTGCCAGCGGATACCGGGACAGGGCGGACATTCAGTTCTTC. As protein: CASGYRDRADIQFF.

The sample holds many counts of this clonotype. CDR3 in DNA: TGTGCCAGCAGTGGGCGGGGGGCAGGGGTCGGGGAGCTGTTTTTT. Its protein product is CASSGRGAGVGELFF. The chain recombines TRBV27 with TRBJ2-2; 8 bases are a match to TRBD2. Germline values: CDR1 MNHEY, CDR2 SMNVEV (reference sequence). The CDR3 length is 15 residues. V shed 5 bases, J shed 7 bases, and the junction held 9 bases outside the gene matches.

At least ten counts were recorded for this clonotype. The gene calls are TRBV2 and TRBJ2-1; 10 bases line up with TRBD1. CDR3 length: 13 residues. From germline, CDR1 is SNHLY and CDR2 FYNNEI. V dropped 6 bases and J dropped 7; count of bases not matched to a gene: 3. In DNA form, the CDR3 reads TGTGCCAGCAGCAGACAGGGGGCTAATGAGCAGTTCTTC. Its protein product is CASSRQGANEQFF.

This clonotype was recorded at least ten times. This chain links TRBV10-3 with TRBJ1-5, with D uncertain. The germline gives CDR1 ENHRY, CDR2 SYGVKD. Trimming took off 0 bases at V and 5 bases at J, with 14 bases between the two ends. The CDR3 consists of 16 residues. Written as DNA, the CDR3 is TGTGCCATCAGTGAGTCGCGGGGAGGGAGGGATCAGCCCCAGCATTTT. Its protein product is CAISESRGGRDQPQHF.

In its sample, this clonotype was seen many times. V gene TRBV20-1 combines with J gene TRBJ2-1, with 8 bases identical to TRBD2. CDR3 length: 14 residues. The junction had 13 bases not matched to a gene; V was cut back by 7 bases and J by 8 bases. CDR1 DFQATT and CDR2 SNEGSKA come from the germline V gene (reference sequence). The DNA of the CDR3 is TGCAGTGAGTCTGGCGGGGGGTCAGGCGATGAGCAGTTCTTC. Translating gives CSESGGGSGDEQFF.

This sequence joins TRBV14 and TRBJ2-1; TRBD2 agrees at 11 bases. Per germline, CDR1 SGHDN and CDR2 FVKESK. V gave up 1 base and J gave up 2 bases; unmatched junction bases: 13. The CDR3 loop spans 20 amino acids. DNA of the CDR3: TGTGCCAGCAGCCAAGCCACTTGGACTAGCGGGTCCCAACCCTACAATGAGCAGTTCTTC. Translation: CASSQATWTSGSQPYNEQFF.

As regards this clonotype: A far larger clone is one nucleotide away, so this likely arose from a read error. In nucleotides, the CDR3 is TGTGCCAGCAGCTTGCTGACAGTTAACACCGGGGAGCTGTTTTTT. Protein: CASSLLTVNTGELFF. V gene TRBV5-3 combines with J gene TRBJ2-2; TRBD1 is a possible D gene (5 bases). TRBV5-3 is reported as an ORF; its role is uncertain. The CDR3 is 15 residues long.

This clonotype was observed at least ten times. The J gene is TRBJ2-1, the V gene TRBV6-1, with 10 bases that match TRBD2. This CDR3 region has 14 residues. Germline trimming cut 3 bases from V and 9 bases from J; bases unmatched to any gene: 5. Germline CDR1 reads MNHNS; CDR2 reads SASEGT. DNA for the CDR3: TGTGCCAGCAGTGAGGAGCGGGGGGGTAGTGAGCAGTTCTTC. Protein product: CASSEERGGSEQFF.

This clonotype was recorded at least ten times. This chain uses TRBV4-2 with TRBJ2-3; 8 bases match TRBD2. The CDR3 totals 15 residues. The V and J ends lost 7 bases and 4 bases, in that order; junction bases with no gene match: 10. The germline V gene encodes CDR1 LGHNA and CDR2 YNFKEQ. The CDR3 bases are TGTGCCAGCACCCCGGTGGGAGCGGGGGCAGATACGCAGTATTTT. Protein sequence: CASTPVGAGADTQYF.

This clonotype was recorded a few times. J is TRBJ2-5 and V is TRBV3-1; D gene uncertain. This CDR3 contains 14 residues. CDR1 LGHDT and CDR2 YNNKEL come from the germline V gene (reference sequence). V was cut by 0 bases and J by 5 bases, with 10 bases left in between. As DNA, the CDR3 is TGTGCCAGCAGCCAAGAGGACCCTGGGGAGACCCAGTACTTC. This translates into CASSQEDPGETQYF.